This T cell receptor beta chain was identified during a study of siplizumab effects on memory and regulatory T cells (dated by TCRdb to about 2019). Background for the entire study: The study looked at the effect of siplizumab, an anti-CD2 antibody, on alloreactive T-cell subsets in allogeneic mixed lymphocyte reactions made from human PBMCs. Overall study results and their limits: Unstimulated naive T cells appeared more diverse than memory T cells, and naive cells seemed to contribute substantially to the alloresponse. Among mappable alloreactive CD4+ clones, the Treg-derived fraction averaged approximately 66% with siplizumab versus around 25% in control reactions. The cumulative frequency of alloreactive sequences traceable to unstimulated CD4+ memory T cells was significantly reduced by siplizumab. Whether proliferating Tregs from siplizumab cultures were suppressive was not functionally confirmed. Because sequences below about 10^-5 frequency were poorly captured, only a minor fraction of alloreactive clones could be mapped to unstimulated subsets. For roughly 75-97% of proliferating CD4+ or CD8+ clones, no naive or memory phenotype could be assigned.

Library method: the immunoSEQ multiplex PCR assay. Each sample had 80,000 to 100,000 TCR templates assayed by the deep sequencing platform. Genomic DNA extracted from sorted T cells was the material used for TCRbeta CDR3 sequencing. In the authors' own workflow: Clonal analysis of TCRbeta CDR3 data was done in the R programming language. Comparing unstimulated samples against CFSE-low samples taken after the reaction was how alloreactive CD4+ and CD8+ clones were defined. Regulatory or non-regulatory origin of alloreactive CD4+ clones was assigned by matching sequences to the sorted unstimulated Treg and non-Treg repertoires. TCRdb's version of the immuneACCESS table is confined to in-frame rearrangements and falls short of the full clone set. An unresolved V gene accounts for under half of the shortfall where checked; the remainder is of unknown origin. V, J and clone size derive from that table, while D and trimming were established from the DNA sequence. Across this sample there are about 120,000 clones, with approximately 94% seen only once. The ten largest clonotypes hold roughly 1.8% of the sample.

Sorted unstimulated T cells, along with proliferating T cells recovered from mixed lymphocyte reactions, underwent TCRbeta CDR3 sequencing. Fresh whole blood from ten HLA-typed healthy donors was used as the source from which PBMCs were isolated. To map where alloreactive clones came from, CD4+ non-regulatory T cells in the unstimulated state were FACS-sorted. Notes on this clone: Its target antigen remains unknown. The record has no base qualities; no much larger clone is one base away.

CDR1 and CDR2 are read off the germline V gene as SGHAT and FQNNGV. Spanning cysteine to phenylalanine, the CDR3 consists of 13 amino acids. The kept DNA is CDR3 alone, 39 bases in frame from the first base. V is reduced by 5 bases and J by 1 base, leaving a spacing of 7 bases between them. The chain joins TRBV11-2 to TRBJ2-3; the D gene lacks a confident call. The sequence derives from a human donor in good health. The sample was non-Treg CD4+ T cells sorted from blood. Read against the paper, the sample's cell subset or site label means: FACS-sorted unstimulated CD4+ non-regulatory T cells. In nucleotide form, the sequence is TGTGCCAGCAGCCGTTCCCGCACAGATACGCAGTATTTT. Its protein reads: CASSRSRTDTQYF.